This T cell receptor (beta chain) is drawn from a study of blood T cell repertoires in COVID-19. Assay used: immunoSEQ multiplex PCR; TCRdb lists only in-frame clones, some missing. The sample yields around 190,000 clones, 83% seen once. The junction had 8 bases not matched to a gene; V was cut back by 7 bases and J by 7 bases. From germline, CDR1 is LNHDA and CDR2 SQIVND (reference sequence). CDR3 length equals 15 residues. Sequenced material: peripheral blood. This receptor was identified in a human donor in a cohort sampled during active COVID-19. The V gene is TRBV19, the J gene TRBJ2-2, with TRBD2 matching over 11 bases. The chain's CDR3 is CASIPSGRRVGELFF. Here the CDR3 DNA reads TGTGCCAGTATACCTAGCGGGAGGCGGGTCGGGGAGCTGTTTTTT.